The entry that follows covers one TCR beta chain sequence. What it binds is not known. Additional DNA sequences in this sample encode the identical CDR3. The data were taken from a study of shared clonotypes between healthy human individuals. General study results and limits: Having only a few donors restricted how much genetic and exposure-history diversity was captured. Non-shared clonotypes showed lower generation probabilities than clonotypes common to all four donors.

Only in-frame clones appear in the TCRdb table, and some are missing; sequencing was by immunoSEQ multiplex PCR. The sample contains approximately 2,000,000 clones, 85% to 95% of which appear only once. Naive CD8 cells were CD45RO-negative, positively selected for CCR7, excluding terminally differentiated effector memory CD45RA+ cells. Sequencing input: naive CD8+ T cells from PBMCs. The origin of this receptor is a man younger than 30 in good health. Some clones in this sample may be carry-over from other donors' samples.

The CDR3 here is CASSEQGLAKNIQYF. In DNA, the CDR3 is TGTGCCAGCAGTGAACAGGGGCTAGCCAAAAACATTCAGTACTTC. This rearrangement joins TRBV2 to TRBJ2-4; TRBD1 might be the D (6 bases). V lost 2 bases and J 0 bases, leaving 8 bases between the germline ends. This CDR3 comprises 15 residues. The V gene's germline CDR1 is SNHLY and CDR2 FYNNEI.